In this sample, the clone carrying this TCR beta chain turned up once. The CDR3 consists of 15 residues. After removal of 4 bases from V and 1 base from J, the junction contained 7 bases not matched to a gene. The germline V gene has CDR1 SGHRS and CDR2 YFSETQ. This record comes from a study of blood T cell repertoires in COVID-19. The wider study: The samples span acute and convalescent COVID-19 from the United States, Italy and Spain.

The protocol was immunoSEQ multiplex PCR, while the TCRdb copy is restricted to in-frame clones and leaves out a portion. The sample carries almost 100,000 clones, more than 75% recorded once. This chain joins TRBV5-1 and TRBJ1-2; TRBD1 matches 7 bases. Sample: peripheral blood. The TCR comes from a man over 45 with acute or convalescent COVID-19. CDR3 nucleotides: TGCGCCAGCAGCCAGGAGGGGGCAGTTAACTATGGCTACACCTTC. Protein product: CASSQEGAVNYGYTF. Full variable domain (missing parts from reference TRBV5-1 and TRBJ1-2): KAGVTQTPRYLIKTRGQQVTLSCSPISGHRSVSWYQQTPGQGLQFLFEYFSETQRNKGNFPGRFSGRQFSNSRSEMNVSTLELGDSALYLCASSQEGAVNYGYTFGSGTRLTVV.